This TCR beta chain was identified in a study of T cell responses to AZD1222 COVID-19 vaccine (dated by TCRdb to the early 2020s). With respect to the entire study: AZD1222 recipients given second doses at about 4 weeks or at about 12 weeks were pooled, since spike-specific TCR depth and breadth were not found to differ between the two schedules. TCR sequencing was performed for approximately 240 trial participants, of whom 207 were given two doses of AZD1222 and approximately 26 were given two doses of MenACWY control vaccine. Trial participants were enrolled by age into 18-55, 56-69 and 70-plus year subgroups, with roughly 150, 30 and 60 TCR-sequenced participants respectively.

Spanning cysteine to phenylalanine, the CDR3 consists of 17 amino acids. Of the read, only the CDR3 DNA is kept; its 51 bases are in frame from base 1. For CDR1 and CDR2, the germline V gene lists SGHTA and FQGNSA. The junction shows trimming of 2 bases on V and 4 bases on J, and the gene matches do not reach 10 bases of it. With respect to this clone: The clone's antigen remains unknown. No qualities accompany the bases; no much larger clone lies one base away.

The CDR3 regions of human TCRbeta chains were subjected to immunosequencing. The study's processing was this. Repertoire TCRs were checked for matches against a reference library of SARS-CoV-2-specific TCRs that had been generated using the MIRA antigen-specificity platform. Breadth was defined as the fraction of unique TCRs that were SARS-CoV-2-associated. Depth was defined as the fraction of total T cells that were SARS-CoV-2-associated. Using the MIRA data, each spike-specific TCR was assigned both to the spike region to which the TCR was reactive and to a CD4 or CD8 class. Log10-transformed breadth and depth values were compared by one-way ANOVA with Sidak's multiple comparisons tests. The clones in this table, taken by TCRdb from immuneACCESS, are in-frame only. Not every clone is retained; where verified, under half of the shortfall comes from an unresolved V gene, and the cause of the rest is unknown. Clone size and the V and J calls come from that table; the DNA yielded D and trimming. For this sample there are about 150,000 clones; around nine tenths appear just once. Around 3.8% of the sample lies in the top ten.

The time point label, read with the paper, signifies: baseline before first vaccination. Vaccinee samples were obtained from the UK trials COV001 and COV002, which included a single-blind randomized controlled phase 2/3 trial of AZD1222 (ChAdOx1 nCoV-19) in healthy adults. Trial participant PBMC samples were collected at day 0 and day 28 after the second dose for TCRbeta chain sequencing. The research as a whole found: Conclusions about previously exposed vaccinees are limited, since just six AZD1222 recipients were seropositive for SARS-CoV-2 at baseline. Most participants were white British and females outnumbered males, and the authors suggested that clonal diversity may have been underestimated. The 56-69-year group was small, and its depth increase did not reach significance, likely because of low power. A significant rise in spike-specific TCR breadth and depth was observed after two AZD1222 doses relative to day 0 and relative to MenACWY recipients. Because no samples from the day 14 peak response were available, repertoires could be characterized only after the peak T cell response. Reportedly, almost half of the unique spike-specific TCRs recognized epitopes lying outside the regions that are mutated in the B.1.351 and B.1.1.7 variants. The vaccine-associated CD4 TCRs covered the entire spike protein, and the dominant responses fell in regions 160-218 and 743-854.

This sequence originates from an adult in good health. The rearranged chain carries TRBV7-2 and TRBJ2-7; TRBD2 aligns with 11 central bases. The source was peripheral blood, collected on day 0 of AZD1222 vaccination. The CDR3 in this case is CASSLTGRLAGRYEQYF. The nucleotides are TGTGCCAGCAGCTTAACAGGGAGACTAGCGGGAAGGTACGAGCAGTACTTC.